These T cell receptor beta chains were read from a single sample in a study of CD8 T cell repertoires and HIV-1 epitope variants. Here immunoSEQ multiplex PCR was the method, and the copy in TCRdb shows in-frame clones only, minus some. The table shows approximately 6,700 clones, with around three fifths occurring only once. These receptors have no identified antigens. The sequenced material came from cultured CD8+ T cells derived from PBMCs. The receptors come from a male donor with HIV. The CDR3 runs from the conserved cysteine through the conserved F or W. D genes are given only for firm matches. For some rows the clone size is stated as once, few or many, or as a class when expanded; others skip it.

. TRBJ1-1 TRBV5-1 . TGCGCCAGCAGCTTGGCTCTGGGGGCAGGCACTGAAGCTTTCTTT CASSLALGAGTEAFF
TRBD2 TRBJ2-1 TRBV27 . TGTGCCACGTCTACAGCGGGGGCTAACAATGAGCAGTTCTTC CATSTAGANNEQFF
. TRBJ2-4 TRBV6-6 . TGTGCCAGCAGTTCCCCCGATAGGGCCAAAAACATTCAGTACTTC CASSSPDRAKNIQYF
TRBD1 TRBJ1-5 TRBV27 few TGTGCCAGCACCGTGACAGGGGATAGCAATCAGCCCCAGCATTTT CASTVTGDSNQPQHF
. TRBJ2-7 TRBV30 . TGTGCCTGGAGAGAGGGGGGCAACTTCGAGCAGTACTTC CAWREGGNFEQYF
. TRBJ2-3 TRBV13 . TGTGCCAGCAGTTTCGTCGCGGCAGATACGCAGTATTTT CASSFVAADTQYF
. TRBJ1-1 TRBV27 . TGTGCCAGCAGTTTCCGGGGTGCGAACACTGAAGCTTTCTTT CASSFRGANTEAFF
TRBD1 TRBJ1-1 TRBV5-4 . TGTGCCAGCAGCGGGGAGACAGGGATGAACACTGAAGCTTTCTTT CASSGETGMNTEAFF
. TRBJ1-5 TRBV5-5 . TGTGCCAGCAGCCATACAGGGTATAGCAATCAGCCCCAGCATTTT CASSHTGYSNQPQHF
. TRBJ1-1 TRBV6-1 few TGTGCCAGCAGTGGGACAGCTGAAGCTTTCTTT CASSGTAEAFF
. TRBJ1-1 TRBV5-6 . TGTGCCAGCAGCTTGGCGGGAAACACTGAAGCTTTCTTT CASSLAGNTEAFF
TRBD1 TRBJ1-2 TRBV29-1 . TGCAGCGTTCAGGGGGTCCAAGCTAACTATGGCTACACCTTC CSVQGVQANYGYTF
. TRBJ2-1 TRBV4-1 . TGCGCCAGCAGCCAAGATAGGGGCTTGCGCCTCAGGGAGCAGTTCTTC CASSQDRGLRLREQFF
TRBD1 TRBJ1-1 TRBV10-3 few TGTGCCATCAGCCCTCAGGGGGGGAACACTGAAGCTTTCTTT CAISPQGGNTEAFF
. TRBJ2-7 TRBV27 large TGTGCCAGCAGTTTATCACAGGGAACCCTCTCCTACGAGCAGTACTTC CASSLSQGTLSYEQYF
TRBD2 TRBJ2-3 TRBV14 few TGTGCCAGCAGCCTTCGGGGGGCAGATACGCAGTATTTT CASSLRGADTQYF
. TRBJ2-1 TRBV27 . TGTGCCAGCAGTTTAATGCAGATCTACAATGAGCAGTTCTTC CASSLMQIYNEQFF
. TRBJ2-1 TRBV11-2 . TGTGCCAGCAGCCCCTCCGTGGGCTCCTACAATGAGCAGTTCTTC CASSPSVGSYNEQFF
TRBD1 TRBJ1-3 TRBV9 . TGTGCCAGCAGCGTGGGACAGGGCTCTGGAAACACCATATATTTT CASSVGQGSGNTIYF
. TRBJ2-1 TRBV29-1 . TGCAGCGTTGAATATTTGGGGGCACATGAGCAGTTCTTC CSVEYLGAHEQFF
TRBD1 TRBJ1-4 TRBV5-4 . TGTGCCAGCAGCTTCGACAGGGGGCTCGAAAAACTGTTTTTT CASSFDRGLEKLFF
TRBD2 TRBJ2-7 TRBV10-1 . TGCGCCAGCAGTGAGGCGGGAGACTCCTACGAGCAGTACTTC CASSEAGDSYEQYF
. TRBJ2-3 TRBV9 . TGTGCCAGCAGCGTAACCAGGGGAACAGCAGATACGCAGTATTTT CASSVTRGTADTQYF
. TRBJ1-2 TRBV6-5 . TGTGCCAGCAGTTATCGCGGGACGAACTATGGCTACACCTTC CASSYRGTNYGYTF
. TRBJ2-1 TRBV11-1 . TGTGCCAGCAGCTTAGCCGGACAGAGCTACAATGAGCAGTTCTTC CASSLAGQSYNEQFF
. TRBJ1-1 TRBV5-1 few TGCGCCAGCAGCTTGGGACCTGAAGCTTTCTTT CASSLGPEAFF
. TRBJ2-2 TRBV20-1 . TGCAGTGCGGGTGACGGGGAGCTGTTTTTT CSAGDGELFF
TRBD1 TRBJ2-5 TRBV7-6 few TGTGCCAGCAGACCCGGGACAGGGTGGCAAGAGACCCAGTACTTC CASRPGTGWQETQYF
. TRBJ2-1 TRBV28 . TGTGCCAGCAGTTTCCCCGAGACAGATTACAATGAGCAGTTCTTC CASSFPETDYNEQFF
TRBD2 TRBJ2-7 TRBV13 few TGTGCCAGCAGCGCCACGGGACTAGCATCCTACGAGCAGTACTTC CASSATGLASYEQYF
. TRBJ2-7 TRBV10-3 . TGTGCCATCAGTGGGGACGACTCCTACGAGCAGTACTTC CAISGDDSYEQYF
TRBD1 TRBJ1-3 TRBV9 . TGTGCCAGCAGCGTAGGGGACAGGCCTTCTGGAAACACCATATATTTT CASSVGDRPSGNTIYF
TRBD1 TRBJ2-3 TRBV4-3 . TGCGCCAGCAGCCAAGAGATACCCGGGACAGGAAACCCAGATACGCAGTATTTT CASSQEIPGTGNPDTQYF
. TRBJ2-3 TRBV28 . TGTGCCAGCAGTTTAGGGCATAACACAGATACGCAGTATTTT CASSLGHNTDTQYF
. TRBJ2-7 TRBV5-6 . TGTGCCAGCAGCTTGGTCAGAGCCTACGAGCAGTACTTC CASSLVRAYEQYF
TRBD1 TRBJ1-4 TRBV10-3 once TGTGCCACCGCGGACAGGGCGGCAACTAATGAAAAACTGTTTTTT CATADRAATNEKLFF
TRBD2 TRBJ2-1 TRBV7-3 . TGTGCCAGCAGCAGAACCGGGACTAGCGGGGGAGATGAGCAGTTCTTC CASSRTGTSGGDEQFF
. TRBJ1-3 TRBV27 medium-sized TGTGCCAGCAGTGCGGACGGATACTCTGGAAACACCATATATTTT CASSADGYSGNTIYF
TRBD1 TRBJ2-7 TRBV5-1 few TGCGCCAGCAGGCGACTGGGGACAGGACCCCACGAGCAGTACTTC CASRRLGTGPHEQYF
. TRBJ2-1 TRBV30 . TGTGCCTGGAGTCGAGGTGGGAATGAGCAGTTCTTC CAWSRGGNEQFF
TRBD2 TRBJ2-1 TRBV5-4 . TGTGCCAGCAGCTGGGGGACTAACAATGAGCAGTTCTTC CASSWGTNNEQFF
. TRBJ2-5 TRBV6-1 . TGTGCCAGCATGGAGATCCAAGAGACCCAGTACTTC CASMEIQETQYF
. TRBJ2-7 TRBV4-1 . TGCGCCAGCAGCCAAGAATTGGACCAGGGCGTACCCTACGAGCAGTACTTC CASSQELDQGVPYEQYF
TRBD1 TRBJ1-6 TRBV7-7 once TGTGCCAGCAGCTTGGACAGGGTAGCCTATAATTCACCCCTCCACTTT CASSLDRVAYNSPLHF
. TRBJ2-1 TRBV7-8 . TGTGCCAGCAGCTTAGGAGTGGGAAAGGAAAATGAGCAGTTCTTC CASSLGVGKENEQFF
. TRBJ2-7 TRBV28 . TGTGCCAGCAGTTTAGACTTGGACGGCTCCTACGAGCAGTACTTC CASSLDLDGSYEQYF
. TRBJ2-7 TRBV10-3 . TGTGCCATCAGTGAGTCTCTTTTGGCAGACGAGCAGTACTTC CAISESLLADEQYF